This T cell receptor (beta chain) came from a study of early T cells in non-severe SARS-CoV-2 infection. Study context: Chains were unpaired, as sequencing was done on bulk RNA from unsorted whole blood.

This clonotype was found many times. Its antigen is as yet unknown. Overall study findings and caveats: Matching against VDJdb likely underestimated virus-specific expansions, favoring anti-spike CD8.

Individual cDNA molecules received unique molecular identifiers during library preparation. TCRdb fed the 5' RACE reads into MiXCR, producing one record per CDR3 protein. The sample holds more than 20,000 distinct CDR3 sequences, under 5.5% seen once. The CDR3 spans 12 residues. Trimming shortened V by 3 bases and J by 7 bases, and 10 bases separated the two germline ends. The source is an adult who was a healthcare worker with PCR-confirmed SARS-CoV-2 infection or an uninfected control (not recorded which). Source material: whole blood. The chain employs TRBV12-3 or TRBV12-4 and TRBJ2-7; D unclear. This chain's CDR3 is CASSFSSVEQYF. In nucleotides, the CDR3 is TGTGCCAGCAGTTTCAGTAGTGTTGAGCAGTACTTC.